One T cell receptor (beta chain) is described in this entry. Produced via immunoSEQ multiplex PCR; TCRdb's table is partial and in-frame only. The sample has more than 200,000 clones, around 88% seen once; the top ten hold 8.2%. The data originate from a study of blood T cell repertoires in COVID-19. V lost 3 bases to trimming and J lost 6 bases, with 18 bases between them. Per germline, CDR1 SGHAT and CDR2 FQNNGV. There are 17 residues in the CDR3. The sequence came from a woman between 45 and 60 years old with acute or convalescent COVID-19. V gene TRBV11-2 combines with J gene TRBJ1-6; unclear D gene. The sequenced sample consisted of peripheral blood. CDR3 sequence: CASSFAGRRTVNSPLHF. CDR3 sequence (DNA): TGTGCCAGCAGCTTCGCGGGCCGACGGACGGTTAATTCACCCCTCCACTTT. The full variable domain, rest sourced from reference TRBV11-2 and TRBJ1-6, is EAGVAQSPRYKIIEKRQSVAFWCNPISGHATLYWYQQILGQGPKLLIQFQNNGVVDDSQLPKDRFSAERLKGVDSTLKIQPAKLEDSAVYLCASSFAGRRTVNSPLHFGNGTRLTVT.